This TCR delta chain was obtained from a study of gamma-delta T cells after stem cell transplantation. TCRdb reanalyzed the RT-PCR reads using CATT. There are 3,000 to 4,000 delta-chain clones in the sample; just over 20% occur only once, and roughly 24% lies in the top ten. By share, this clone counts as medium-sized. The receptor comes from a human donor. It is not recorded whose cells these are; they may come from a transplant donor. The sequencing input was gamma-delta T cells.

The CDR3 protein is CACDTVPGGYEDADKLIF. CDR3 DNA: TGTGCCTGTGACACCGTACCTGGGGGATACGAGGACGCCGATAAACTCATCTTT. The chain combines TRDV2 with TRDJ1, with TRDD3 matching 12 bases. This CDR3 is 18 amino acids long. Germline CDR1 GEAIGNYY, CDR2 EKD. V was pared by 0 bases and J by 3 bases, with 10 bases of the junction left unmatched.